This T cell receptor (beta chain) was found in a study of blood T cell repertoires in COVID-19. About the study: Spain, Italy and the United States supplied samples that represented acute and convalescent COVID-19. The cDNA or gDNA used as material had been derived from T cells, B-cell-depleted T cells, or PBMCs.

Original data processing: From reference gene primer amplification, estimates of nucleated cell counts were derived. Repertoires were generated with immunoSEQ multiplex PCR, while TCRdb's copy carries only in-frame clones and drops some. V and J calls and clone size are copied from that table; D and trimming were computed from the DNA. The sample shows about 100,000 clones, approximately 90% of them seen only once. The germline V gene encodes CDR1 SGHRS and CDR2 YFSETQ. The CDR3 length is 16 residues. J was trimmed by 0 bases and V by 1 base; bases with no gene match: 3. This receptor was obtained from a man in his fifties or sixties with active or convalescent COVID-19. The chain is built from TRBV5-1 and TRBJ2-3; 9 bases agree with TRBD2. The material sequenced was peripheral blood. The CDR3 bases are TGCGCCAGCAGCTTGAGACTAGCGGCTAGCACAGATACGCAGTATTTT. Amino acids: CASSLRLAASTDTQYF.